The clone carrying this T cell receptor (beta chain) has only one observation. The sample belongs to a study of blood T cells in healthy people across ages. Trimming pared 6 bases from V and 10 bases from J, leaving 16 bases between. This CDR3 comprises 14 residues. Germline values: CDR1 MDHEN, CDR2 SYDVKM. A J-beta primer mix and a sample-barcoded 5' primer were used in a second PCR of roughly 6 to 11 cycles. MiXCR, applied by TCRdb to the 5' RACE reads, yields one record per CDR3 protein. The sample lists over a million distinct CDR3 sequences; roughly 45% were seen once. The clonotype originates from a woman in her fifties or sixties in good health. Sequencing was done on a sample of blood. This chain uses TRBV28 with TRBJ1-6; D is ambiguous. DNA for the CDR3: TGTGCCAGCAGCACTAGTGGTAACGGATCACCCCTCCACTTT. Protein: CASSTSGNGSPLHF.